This entry describes one TCR beta chain. This clonotype occurred many times. There is no known antigen for this receptor. Per-nucleotide qualities are absent, and no much larger clonotype sits a single base away. Cut back by 2 bases and 4 bases, the V and J ends lie 2 bases apart. Taken from the germline V gene, the CDR1 and CDR2 loops are SQVTM and ANQGSEA. The CDR3 measures 11 amino acids from cysteine to phenylalanine. Kept here is only the CDR3 DNA, which spans 33 bases and is read in frame from base 1. The record originates from a study of T-cell memory formation after mild COVID-19 (dated by TCRdb to the early 2020s). Background on the whole study: TCR sequence clusters from the two donors were found to be largely donor specific. In two donors, T-cell clones that expanded and contracted after mild COVID-19 were followed by sequencing TCRalpha and TCRbeta repertoires longitudinally. Two young, previously healthy adult volunteers, one female and one male, were included in the cohort. What the study reported, not specific to this receptor: Only a couple of mild cases were covered in the study, and larger cohorts including severe cases with pre-infection samples were considered necessary. Contracting CD4+ clones turned up mainly in the CM and EM memory subsets, whereas EMRA was where CD8+ clones were enriched. Some responding clones were found in pre-infection memory, which suggests that pre-existing cross-reactive memory T cells took part in the SARS-CoV-2 response. SARS-CoV-2 specificity was not confirmed for the second-wave clones peaking on day 37. Clones contracting from day 15 to 85 had balanced CD4/CD8 phenotypes, while a second wave expanding from day 15 to 37 was biased towards CD4+.

Ficoll-Paque density gradient centrifugation was the method used to isolate PBMCs. The reads were generated on an Illumina NovaSeq 6000. TCRalpha and TCRbeta cDNA libraries were constructed by 5'RACE with constant-segment primers, with sample barcodes and unique molecular identifiers being introduced. RNA was extracted from every sample with Trizol reagent. Amplification of the libraries took two PCR steps, and the second step added a second sample barcode plus Illumina TruSeq adapters. Sequencing of the libraries was done on an Illumina NovaSeq, producing 2 x 150 bp paired-end reads. On the authors' methods: With migec v1.2.7, reads were demultiplexed and then collapsed into UMI-guided consensus sequences. Using mixcr v2.1.11, the UMI consensuses were aligned to TRA and TRB V and J templates and assembled into clonotypes. Clonotypes were classified as expanded or contracted when called significant by both edgeR and NoisET, with noise models trained on biological replicates. For edgeR calls, the cutoffs were a false discovery rate-adjusted p below 0.01 and a log2 fold-change threshold of 1. As an exploratory analysis of dynamics, PCA with hierarchical clustering was applied to max-normalized trajectories of the 1000 most abundant clonotypes. Each responding clone was given a CD4 or CD8 phenotype based on the CD4+ and CD8+ repertoires, which had been sequenced separately. In TCRdb, the public reads were trimmed at Q25 with fastp and aligned with MiXCR, with productive beta chains retained. A single entry per CDR3 protein holds the most common genes and DNA from its merged rows. TCRdb's processing, not the study's, gives the V and J calls here. A total of approximately 300,000 distinct CDR3 sequences appear in this sample, more than 15% of them only once. The top ten constitute about a fifth of the sample.

This chain is built from TRBV29-1 and TRBJ2-2, with the identity of the D gene unclear. This TCR was sampled from a man between 18 and 35 years old who had mild COVID-19 (a few samples of this study predate the infection). The sample titles of this study are shuffled in the database, so cell type and time point are left out; the donor was told from shared clones. Sequenced sample: PBMCs or a T cell subset sorted from them (not recorded which). CDR3 loop: CSVETTGELFF. The nucleotide sequence reads TGCAGCGTTGAAACCACCGGGGAGCTGTTTTTT.